The sample holds a few counts of the clone carrying this T cell receptor (beta chain). Its antigen is unknown. This sample is drawn from a study of T cells in Graves' hyperthyroidism and ophthalmopathy. The study, taken as a whole, reports: The majority of expanded thyroid clonotypes above 0.001 also appeared in blood. The model forecast ophthalmopathy, anticipating it by a median roughly 6.5 months before onset.

TCR beta CDR3 region amplification was performed from RNA transcripts. A set of HTBI primers served as the primers for a first-round RT-PCR of the TCR CDR3. Each CDR3 protein is one row after TCRdb ran MiXCR on the multiplex PCR reads. In the table there are approximately 700,000 distinct CDR3 sequences, roughly 46% of which are singletons. CDR1 SNHLY and CDR2 FYNNEI come from the germline V gene. The ends were cut back, 0 bases at V and 6 bases at J, with 15 bases in the middle. This CDR3 contains 16 residues. Exclusion of a patient resulted from uncontrolled infection, other autoimmune disease, pregnancy or lactation. The study based diagnoses on clinical symptoms, serum thyroxine and TRAb, thyroid ultrasound and orbital computed tomography.

Sequencing was done on a sample of peripheral blood or thyroid tissue (not recorded which). This chain joins TRBV2 and TRBJ1-5, with D unresolved. The origin of this receptor is an adult man with Graves' disease, either hyperthyroidism or ophthalmopathy (not recorded which). CDR3 sequence reads: CASSEAYAGLGQPQHF. The CDR3 region has the DNA TGTGCCAGCAGTGAAGCGTACGCGGGCCTCGGTCAGCCCCAGCATTTT.